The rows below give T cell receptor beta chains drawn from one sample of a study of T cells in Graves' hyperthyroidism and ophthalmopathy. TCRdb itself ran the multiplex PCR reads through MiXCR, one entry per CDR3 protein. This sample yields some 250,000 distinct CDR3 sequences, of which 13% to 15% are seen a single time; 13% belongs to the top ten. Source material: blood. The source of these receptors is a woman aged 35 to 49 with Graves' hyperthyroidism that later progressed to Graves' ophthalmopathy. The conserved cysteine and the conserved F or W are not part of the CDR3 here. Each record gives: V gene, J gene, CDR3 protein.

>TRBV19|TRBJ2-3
ASSRLAGGPRTDTQY
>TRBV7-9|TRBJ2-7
ASSPSGQGLYEQY
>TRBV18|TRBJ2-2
ASSKTPASNTGELF
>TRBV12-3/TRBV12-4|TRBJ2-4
ASSLPRLADVAKNIQY
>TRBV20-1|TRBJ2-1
SARTRWGNEQF
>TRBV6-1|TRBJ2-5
ASSFPGIGETQY
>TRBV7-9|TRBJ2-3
ASSSLAGVADTQY
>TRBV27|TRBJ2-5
ASSLEYKTPGH
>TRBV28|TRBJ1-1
ASSLFHGTEAF
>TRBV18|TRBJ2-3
ASSPQGLSADTQY
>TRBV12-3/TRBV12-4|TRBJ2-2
ASSLRAGGTNTGELF
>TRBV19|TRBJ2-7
ASSISWIRTSGSYEQY
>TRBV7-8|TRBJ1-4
ASSLLGGTNEKLF
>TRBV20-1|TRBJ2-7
SAISSGRALAYEQY
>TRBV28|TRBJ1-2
ATLGQQWDRVSGYT
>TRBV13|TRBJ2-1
ASSLGLAGAPYNEQF
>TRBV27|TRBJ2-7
ASSLSISVGRVPHEQY
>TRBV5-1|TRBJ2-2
ASSMSGARNTGELF
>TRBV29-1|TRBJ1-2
SVGGYT
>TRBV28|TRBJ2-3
ASSLSAGTGDTQY
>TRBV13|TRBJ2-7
ASSSGRGTYEQY
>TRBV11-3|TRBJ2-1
ASSGQGENEQF
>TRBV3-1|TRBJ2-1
ASSLWGLAGVDEQF
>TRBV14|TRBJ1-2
ASSQEVGSNYGYT
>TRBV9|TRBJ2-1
ASSTDRASYNEQF
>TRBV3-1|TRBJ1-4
ASSQFVGEKLF
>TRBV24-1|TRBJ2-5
ATSDPGVETQY
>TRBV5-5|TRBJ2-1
ASSHSRARGLNEQF
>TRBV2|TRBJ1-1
ASGRDSPNTETF
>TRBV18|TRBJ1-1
ASSPWQRVGGTEAF
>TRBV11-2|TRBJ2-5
ASSWSALPY
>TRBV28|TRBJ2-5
ASSNRLAGVSETQY
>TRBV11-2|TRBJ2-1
ASSLKPASTSGSRNEQF
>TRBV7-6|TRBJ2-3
ASSGFQREAPTDTQY
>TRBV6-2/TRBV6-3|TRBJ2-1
ASSYLLDYNEQF
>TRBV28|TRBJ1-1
ASSRLLKVPEAF
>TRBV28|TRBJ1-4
ASSPPTMLNEKLF
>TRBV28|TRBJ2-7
ASRLPPGVEQY
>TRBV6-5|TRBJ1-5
ASSWSSGGPQH
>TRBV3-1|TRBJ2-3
ASSQEAGVRGDTQY
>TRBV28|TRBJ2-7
ASSLSGTSAPSEY
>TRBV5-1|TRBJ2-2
ASSLATSGRTGELF
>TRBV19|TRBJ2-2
ASSIDGAGGRTGELF
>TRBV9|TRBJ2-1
ASSAPSGRALNEQF
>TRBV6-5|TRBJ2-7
ASSYSSAGATYEQY
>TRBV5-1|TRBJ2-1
ASGEPTGTSGEQF
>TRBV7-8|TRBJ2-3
ASSLEAGWRLQSSTDTQY
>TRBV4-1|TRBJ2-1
ASSHSERLSSYNEQF
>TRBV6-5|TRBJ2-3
ASSYYRLAGGPTDTQY
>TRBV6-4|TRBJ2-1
ASSDSWYSSYNEQF
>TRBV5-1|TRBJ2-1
ASSVSGGGYNEQF
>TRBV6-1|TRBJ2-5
ATQDRGFETQY
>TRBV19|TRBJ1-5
ASSIPGLSNQPQH